This T cell receptor (beta chain) was profiled in a study of cytotoxic CD8 clonotypes in ibrutinib-treated CLL. Profiling relied on immunoSEQ multiplex PCR, and the TCRdb table lists in-frame clones only, not all of them. This sample carries under 300,000 clones, 65% to 85% of them seen once, and the ten largest clones take about 5.8%. Trimming pared 4 bases from V and 5 bases from J, leaving 17 bases between. This CDR3 is built from 15 residues. Per the germline V gene, CDR1 is MNHNS and CDR2 is SASEGT. General study findings and limits: Sampling times, which were not matched between the groups, differed between sustained-remission patients and progressing patients.

As to this clone: The antigen is unknown.

The clonotype was recovered from a human donor with chronic lymphocytic leukemia. The chain employs TRBV6-1 and TRBJ2-5, with D perhaps given as TRBD1 or TRBD2 (5 bases each). The sample in question was PBMCs, obtained at disease progression, from a patient treated with ibrutinib. The CDR3 spells CASSGPGEGSETQYF. CDR3 in DNA: TGTGCCAGCAGTGGCCCCGGTGAGGGGTCGGAGACCCAGTACTTC.